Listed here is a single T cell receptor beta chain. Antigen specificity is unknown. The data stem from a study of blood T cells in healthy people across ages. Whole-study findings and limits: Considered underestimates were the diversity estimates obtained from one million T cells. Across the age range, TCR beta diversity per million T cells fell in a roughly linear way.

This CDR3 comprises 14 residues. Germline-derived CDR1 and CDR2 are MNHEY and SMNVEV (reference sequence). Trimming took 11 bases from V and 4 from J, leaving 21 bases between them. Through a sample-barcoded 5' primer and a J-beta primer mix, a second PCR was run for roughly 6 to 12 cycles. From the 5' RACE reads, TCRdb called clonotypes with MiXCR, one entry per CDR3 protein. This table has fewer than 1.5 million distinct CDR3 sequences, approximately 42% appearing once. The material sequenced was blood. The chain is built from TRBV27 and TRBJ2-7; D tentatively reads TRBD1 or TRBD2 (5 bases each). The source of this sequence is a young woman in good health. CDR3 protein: CAGATGTEVYEQYF. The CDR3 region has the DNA TGTGCCGGCGCAACGGGGACGGAGGTTTACGAGCAGTACTTC.